The present T cell receptor beta chain was sequenced within a study of T cells in localized non-small cell lung cancer. Germline trimming cut 7 bases from V and 7 bases from J; bases unmatched to any gene: 8. Per germline, CDR1 LNHDA and CDR2 SQIVND (reference sequence). This CDR3 has 13 residues. Profiling relied on immunoSEQ multiplex PCR, and the TCRdb table lists in-frame clones only, not all of them. The data hold fewer than 20,000 clones, with 83% observed a single time. The sample holds a few counts of this clone. No antigen is known for it. Study-level points and caveats: Out of the top 100 tumor clones, a median roughly 50 were seen in adjacent lung.

The chain employs TRBV19 and TRBJ1-2; 8 nucleotides match TRBD1. The receptor's source is a male donor aged 60 or over with stage III lung adenocarcinoma. Here the sequenced sample was peripheral blood, taken before any cancer treatment. The CDR3 spells CASNPTGVGGYTF. CDR3 DNA sequence: TGTGCCAGTAACCCGACAGGGGTCGGTGGCTACACCTTC.